This T cell receptor (beta chain) stems from a study of T cells expressing NK-cell markers. The overall study: The study drew TCR beta repertoires from sorted CD3+CD56+NKG2C+, CD3+CD56+NKG2C- and CD3+CD56-NKG2C+ T cells. Broader study findings: In a few donors, these clonotypes also led the CD3+CD56-NKG2C+ fraction.

Note on this clonotype: Antigen unknown.

From its re-call of the 5' RACE reads, TCRdb lists each CDR3 protein once, without DNA. The sample has 550,000 to 600,000 distinct CDR3 sequences. Germline V gene data show CDR1 as LGHDT and CDR2 as YNNKEL (reference sequence). The CDR3 spans 15 residues. The chain joins TRBV3-1 to TRBJ2-1; TCRdb calls TRBD1, which cannot be checked without DNA. Sequencing was carried out using blood T cells: a sorted CD56 or NKG2C T cell subset, CD4+ or CD8+ T cells, or bulk PBMC T cells (not recorded which). The origin of this receptor is a young man in good health. CDR3 loop: CASSLAGHRYNEQFF.